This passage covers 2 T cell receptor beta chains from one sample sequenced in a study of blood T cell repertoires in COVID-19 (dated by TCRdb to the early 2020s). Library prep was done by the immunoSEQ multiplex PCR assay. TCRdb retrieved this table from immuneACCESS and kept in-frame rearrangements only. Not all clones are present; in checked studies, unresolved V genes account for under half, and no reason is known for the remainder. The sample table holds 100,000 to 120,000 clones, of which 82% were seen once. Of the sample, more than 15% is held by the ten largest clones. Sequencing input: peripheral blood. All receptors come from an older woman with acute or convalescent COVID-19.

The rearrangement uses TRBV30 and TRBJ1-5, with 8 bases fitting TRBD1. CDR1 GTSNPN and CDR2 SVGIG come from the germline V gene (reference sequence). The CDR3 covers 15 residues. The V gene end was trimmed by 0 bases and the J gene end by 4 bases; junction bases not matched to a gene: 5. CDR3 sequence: CAWSVQGARNQPQHF. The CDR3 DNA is TGTGCCTGGAGTGTCCAGGGGGCGAGGAATCAGCCCCAGCATTTT.

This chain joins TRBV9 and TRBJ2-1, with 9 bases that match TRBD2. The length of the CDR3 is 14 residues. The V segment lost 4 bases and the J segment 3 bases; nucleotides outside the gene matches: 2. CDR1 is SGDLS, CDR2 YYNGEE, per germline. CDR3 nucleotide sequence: TGTGCCAGCAGCAAGCGGGGGGACTACAATGAGCAGTTCTTC. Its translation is CASSKRGDYNEQFF.